Listed below are T cell receptor beta chains from one sample, sequenced in a study of PD-1 blockade in mismatch repair-deficient tumors. The method was immunoSEQ multiplex PCR; TCRdb's version includes in-frame clones alone and lacks a portion of them. The table records 30,000 to 35,000 clones, less than 90% of them present only once. The input for sequencing was PBMCs, taken 6 weeks after starting pembrolizumab. The receptor set was obtained from an adult with mismatch repair-deficient cancer. The CDR3 runs from the conserved cysteine through the conserved F or W. The D gene is left open where the match is weak. Clone size is not always given. Where it is, it says once, few, many or a class for expanded clones.

>TRBV27|NA|TRBD2|TRBJ2-1
CASSPMGLAGGEQFF
TGTGCCAGCAGCCCAATGGGACTAGCGGGAGGGGAGCAGTTCTTC
>TRBV10-1|NA|TRBD1|TRBJ2-7
CASSEGQGTYEQYF
TGCGCCAGCAGTGAGGGACAGGGGACCTACGAGCAGTACTTC
>TRBV7-2|NA|NA|TRBJ1-6
CASSLRGGRQNSPLHF
TGTGCCAGCAGCTTAAGGGGAGGACGGCAGAATTCACCCCTCCACTTT
>TRBV15|NA|TRBD2|TRBJ2-1
CATSRVPSLTSGIPNEQFF
TGTGCCACCAGCAGAGTCCCCAGCCTTACTAGCGGAATACCAAATGAGCAGTTCTTC
>TRBV28|few|TRBD1|TRBJ1-5
CASSFLQGESQPQHF
TGTGCCAGCAGTTTTTTACAGGGGGAAAGTCAGCCCCAGCATTTT
>TRBV30|NA|TRBD2|TRBJ2-4
CAWSVPGLGGRTKNIQYF
TGTGCCTGGAGTGTACCGGGGTTAGGCGGGAGGACCAAAAACATTCAGTACTTC
>TRBV5-4|few|TRBD2|TRBJ2-7
CASSSTSGSYEQYF
TGTGCCAGCAGTTCGACTAGCGGGAGTTACGAGCAGTACTTC
>TRBV5-1|NA|NA|TRBJ1-1
CASREGPTNTEAFF
TGCGCCAGCAGGGAGGGACCGACGAACACTGAAGCTTTCTTT
>TRBV5-1|once|TRBD2|TRBJ2-1
CATREESYNEQFF
TGCGCCACCCGGGAGGAATCCTACAATGAGCAGTTCTTC
>TRBV30|NA|NA|TRBJ2-4
CAWSEQGLPKNIQYF
TGTGCCTGGAGTGAGCAGGGTCTACCCAAAAACATTCAGTACTTC
>TRBV28|NA|NA|TRBJ1-5
CASSSPGSEGPQHF
TGTGCCAGCAGTTCTCCAGGGTCGGAAGGGCCCCAGCATTTT
>TRBV7-8|few|NA|TRBJ2-7
CASSLRFLGVTYEQYF
TGTGCCAGCAGCTTACGGTTTCTAGGGGTCACCTACGAGCAGTACTTC
>TRBV9|NA|TRBD2|TRBJ2-1
CASSVGLAGASLREQFF
TGTGCCAGCAGCGTAGGTCTAGCGGGAGCCTCTTTGCGGGAGCAGTTCTTC
>TRBV28|NA|TRBD1|TRBJ2-7
CASSLWDRGTEQYF
TGTGCCAGCAGTTTATGGGACAGGGGGACCGAGCAGTACTTC
>TRBV11-2|NA|NA|TRBJ1-3
CASAQALRDTIYF
TGTGCCAGCGCCCAGGCGCTCCGTGACACCATATATTTT
>TRBV11-2|NA|TRBD2|TRBJ2-1
CASRGPSSGVLNEQFF
TGTGCCAGCAGGGGCCCATCTAGCGGCGTTTTGAATGAGCAGTTCTTC
>TRBV6-4|NA|NA|TRBJ2-4
CASSPGDLNIQYF
TGTGCCAGCAGTCCAGGGGATTTGAACATTCAGTACTTC
>TRBV5-6|NA|NA|TRBJ2-1
CASSTPSRGNEQFF
TGTGCCAGCAGCACGCCGAGTAGGGGCAATGAGCAGTTCTTC
>TRBV2|NA|TRBD2|TRBJ2-5
CASNRWLAGEGGQYF
TGTGCCAGCAACAGGTGGCTAGCGGGAGAAGGGGGGCAGTACTTC
>TRBV5-1|NA|TRBD1|TRBJ2-3
CATPIHRDRGTDTQYF
TGCGCCACCCCGATACACCGGGACAGGGGCACAGATACGCAGTATTTT
>TRBV7-9|NA|NA|TRBJ2-1
CASSSQTAYNEQFF
TGTGCCAGCAGCTCTCAGACAGCCTACAATGAGCAGTTCTTC
>TRBV7-2|NA|NA|TRBJ2-5
CASSLVGTPEETQYF
TGTGCCAGCAGCTTAGTAGGGACTCCTGAGGAGACCCAGTACTTC
>TRBV6-5|medium-sized|NA|TRBJ1-5
CASSYTYTGGQPQHF
TGTGCCAGCAGTTACACGTATACGGGGGGTCAGCCCCAGCATTTT
>TRBV30|NA|TRBD1|TRBJ1-1
CAWGIGQVNTEAFF
TGTGCCTGGGGTATCGGACAGGTGAACACTGAAGCTTTCTTT
>TRBV2|NA|NA|TRBJ2-1
CASSDGGDGYNEQFF
TGTGCCAGCAGTGACGGGGGAGATGGTTACAATGAGCAGTTCTTC
>TRBV27|NA|TRBD2|TRBJ2-2
CASSWTLAAREELFF
TGTGCCAGCAGTTGGACACTAGCGGCCCGGGAGGAGCTGTTTTTT
>TRBV29-1|NA|TRBD1|TRBJ2-4
CSVEERGGGQGISDIQYF
TGCAGCGTTGAAGAACGGGGAGGGGGACAGGGAATATCAGACATTCAGTACTTC
>TRBV28|NA|NA|TRBJ1-1
CASSVTGNTEAFF
TGTGCCAGCAGTGTGACAGGGAACACTGAAGCTTTCTTT
>TRBV7-3|NA|NA|TRBJ2-1
CASSSYGNEQFF
TGTGCCAGCAGCTCCTACGGCAATGAGCAGTTCTTC
>TRBV9|NA|NA|TRBJ2-7
CASSVGGSLSYEQYF
TGTGCCAGCAGCGTAGGAGGTAGCCTATCCTACGAGCAGTACTTC
>TRBV6-1|NA|TRBD2|TRBJ2-4
CASSDQGPSSGGGIQYF
TGTGCCAGCAGTGATCAGGGACCTAGTAGCGGGGGAGGCATTCAGTACTTC
>TRBV9|NA|NA|TRBJ2-7
CASSAGPAKSPYEQYF
TGTGCCAGCAGCGCGGGTCCCGCCAAATCACCCTACGAGCAGTACTTC
>TRBV19|NA|TRBD1|TRBJ2-1
CASSPGQGYNEQFF
TGTGCCAGTTCTCCGGGACAGGGTTACAATGAGCAGTTCTTC
>TRBV5-5|NA|NA|TRBJ2-1
CASSIDPGFYNEQFF
TGTGCCAGCAGCATAGATCCAGGGTTCTACAATGAGCAGTTCTTC
>TRBV29-1|NA|TRBD2|TRBJ2-6
CSVGGESGANVLTF
TGCAGCGTGGGGGGGGAATCTGGGGCCAACGTCCTGACTTTC
>TRBV28|NA|TRBD1|TRBJ1-2
CASSRAGTGGGRGGYTF
TGTGCCAGCTCCAGGGCCGGGACAGGGGGCGGCCGGGGTGGCTACACCTTC
>TRBV29-1|NA|TRBD1|TRBJ2-7
CSVTGTVGYEQYF
TGCAGCGTTACCGGGACAGTGGGTTACGAGCAGTACTTC
>TRBV5-1|few|NA|TRBJ2-7
CASSDGHEQYF
TGCGCCAGCAGCGATGGCCACGAGCAGTACTTC
>TRBV7-8|NA|TRBD1|TRBJ1-6
CASSPRTGVYSPLHF
TGTGCCAGCAGCCCTCGAACAGGGGTCTATTCACCCCTCCACTTT
>TRBV18|NA|NA|TRBJ1-1
CASSWEHQTKAFF
TGTGCCAGCTCATGGGAGCACCAAACCAAGGCTTTCTTT
>TRBV27|NA|TRBD1|TRBJ1-4
CASSFRRTGPGEKLFF
TGTGCCAGCAGTTTCCGCCGGACAGGGCCGGGCGAAAAACTGTTTTTT
>TRBV6-6|NA|NA|TRBJ2-5
CASTYPGQQETQYF
TGTGCCAGCACTTACCCTGGACAGCAAGAGACCCAGTACTTC
>TRBV9|NA|TRBD2|TRBJ2-2
CASSISGANTGELFF
TGTGCCAGCAGTATAAGCGGGGCGAACACCGGGGAGCTGTTTTTT
>TRBV2|NA|TRBD1|TRBJ2-1
CASSDNRDSNEQFF
TGTGCCAGCAGCGACAACCGGGACAGCAATGAGCAGTTCTTC
>TRBV18|NA|NA|TRBJ2-7
CASSPRQSSYEQYF
TGTGCCAGCTCACCACGACAGTCCTCCTACGAGCAGTACTTC
>TRBV28|NA|NA|TRBJ1-5
CASSLLSFNQPQHF
TGTGCCAGCAGTTTATTATCGTTCAATCAGCCCCAGCATTTT
>TRBV7-7|NA|NA|TRBJ2-3
CASSLGLSGADTQYF
TGTGCCAGCAGCTTAGGATTATCAGGGGCGGATACGCAGTATTTT
>TRBV23-1|NA|NA|TRBJ2-3
CASSRQNAGRITDTQYF
TGCGCCAGCAGTCGGCAGAACGCAGGGAGGATCACAGATACGCAGTATTTT
>TRBV14|NA|TRBD2|TRBJ2-4
CASSPTSGPKNIQYF
TGTGCCAGCAGCCCGACTAGCGGGCCCAAAAACATTCAGTACTTC